Listed below are T cell receptor beta chains from one sample, sequenced in a study of regulatory T cells in long-lasting Graves disease. MiXCR, run by TCRdb on the multiplex PCR reads, gives a single entry per CDR3 protein. The table shows 540,000 or so distinct CDR3 sequences, with about 13% occurring only once. The same sample was also used in a study of T cells in Graves' hyperthyroidism and ophthalmopathy.

Specimen: peripheral blood mononuclear cells (PBMCs), collected at new diagnosis, from a patient treated with antithyroid drugs. Source of these receptors: a young man with Graves disease. Each CDR3 is given with its conserved first and last residue. A D gene is named only where the DNA matches it firmly. A row's size may be missing; if present it is once, few, many or a size class.

TRBD1	TRBJ2-1	many	TRBV5-1	CASSAGQGIPSYNEQFF	TGCGCCAGCAGCGCGGGACAGGGGATCCCTTCCTACAATGAGCAGTTCTTC
-	TRBJ1-5	-	TRBV20-1	CSARPRGRGLNQPQHF	TGCAGTGCCCGACCCAGGGGCCGAGGCTTAAATCAGCCCCAGCATTTT
-	TRBJ2-1	once	TRBV9	CAGPNRLHF	TGTGCCGGCCCTAACAGGTTACACTTC
TRBD2	TRBJ2-1	many	TRBV7-9	CASSLFAGGYNEQFF	TGTGCCAGCAGCTTATTCGCGGGAGGTTACAATGAGCAGTTCTTC
TRBD2	TRBJ2-4	-	TRBV20-1	CSASKLAEKNIQYF	TGCAGTGCTAGTAAACTAGCGGAGAAAAACATTCAGTACTTC
TRBD2	TRBJ2-1	few	TRBV30	CAWGQIAGGLIEQFF	TGTGCCTGGGGACAGATAGCGGGAGGGCTTATTGAGCAGTTCTTC
-	TRBJ1-5	many	TRBV7-8	CASSLEHTSNQPQHF	TGTGCCAGCAGCTTAGAACACACGAGCAATCAGCCCCAGCATTTT
-	TRBJ2-1	-	TRBV5-4	CASSPRTFNNEQFF	TGTGCCAGCAGCCCGAGGACATTTAACAATGAGCAGTTCTTC
TRBD2	TRBJ2-7	few	TRBV15	CATSRDTGRALYEQYF	TGTGCCACCAGCAGAGATACCGGGAGGGCCCTCTACGAGCAGTACTTC
-	TRBJ2-7	-	TRBV3-1	CASSQEEIPYEQYF	TGTGCCAGCAGCCAAGAAGAGATTCCCTACGAGCAGTACTTC
-	TRBJ2-3	many	TRBV7-8	CASSLNPKHSDTQYF	TGTGCCAGCAGCTTAAACCCCAAACACTCAGATACGCAGTATTTT
-	TRBJ1-5	many	TRBV2	CASSEEGRQPQHF	TGTGCCAGCAGTGAAGAGGGGAGGCAGCCCCAGCATTTT
-	TRBJ1-2	many	TRBV9	CASSVSEGGHYGYTF	TGTGCCAGCAGCGTGTCCGAAGGTGGGCACTATGGCTACACCTTC
-	TRBJ1-6	few	TRBV18	CASSPARESPLHF	TGTGCCAGCTCACCGGCCAGGGAGTCACCCCTCCACTTT
-	TRBJ2-1	many	TRBV12-3/TRBV12-4	CASTLGALNEQFF	TGTGCCAGCACCCTGGGGGCTCTCAATGAGCAGTTCTTC
-	TRBJ2-3	many	TRBV11-2	CASSLKGGTDTQYF	TGTGCCAGCAGCCTTAAAGGGGGGACAGATACGCAGTATTTT
-	TRBJ1-5	few	TRBV3-1	CASSQGYGPDQPQHF	TGTGCCAGCAGCCAAGGTTACGGGCCCGATCAGCCCCAGCATTTT
TRBD2	TRBJ2-1	many	TRBV11-1	CASRRTSGTYNEQFF	TGTGCCAGCAGGCGGACTAGCGGGACCTACAATGAGCAGTTCTTC
-	TRBJ2-7	few	TRBV4-1	CASSQPTQGSEQYF	TGCGCCAGCAGCCAACCGACACAGGGCTCCGAGCAGTACTTC
-	TRBJ2-7	many	TRBV7-3	CASSLTKAGEQYF	TGTGCCAGCAGCTTAACCAAAGCCGGCGAGCAGTACTTC
-	TRBJ2-3	-	TRBV12-5	CASGSSGITDTQYF	TGTGCTAGTGGTTCGTCCGGAATCACAGATACGCAGTATTTT
-	TRBJ2-2	many	TRBV12-3/TRBV12-4	CASSPLQQLQRTGELFF	TGTGCCAGCAGCCCGTTGCAGCAACTACAAAGGACCGGGGAGCTGTTTTTT
-	TRBJ1-1	many	TRBV29-1	CSARFYEGTEAFF	TGCAGCGCTAGGTTTTATGAGGGGACTGAAGCTTTCTTT